The following is a TCR beta chain sequence with its context. The data were obtained in a study of blood T cell repertoires in COVID-19. Study-level background: Samples taken during acute and convalescent COVID-19 were collected in the United States, Italy and Spain. The cDNA or gDNA used as material had been derived from T cells, B-cell-depleted T cells, or PBMCs.

This CDR3 region has 16 residues. V lost 6 bases and J lost 2; bases outside the gene matches: 10. Germline V gives CDR1 MNHEY, CDR2 SMNVEV (reference sequence). Authors' methods: Amplification of reference gene primers was used by the study to estimate nucleated cell counts. TCRdb's copy holds only in-frame clones and misses some; the assay was immunoSEQ multiplex PCR. V, J and clone size are those of that table, while D and trimming were read from the DNA. Of more than 110,000 clones in the sample, 87% were seen once. The chain joins TRBV27 to TRBJ2-7, with 10 bases matching TRBD1. The material sequenced was peripheral blood. This receptor was obtained from a woman aged 40-49 years with acute or convalescent COVID-19. CDR3 in DNA: TGTGCCAGCAGCCCGATGCCGGGACAGGGGACCTACGAGCAGTACTTC. Protein: CASSPMPGQGTYEQYF.